Listed below are T cell receptor beta chains from one sample, sequenced in a study of CD8+ T cells in alopecia areata. Using immunoSEQ multiplex PCR, the repertoire was profiled, and TCRdb retains in-frame clones only, with some absent. The sample yields 200,000 to 250,000 clones, 50% to 65% seen once. Sample: CD4+ T cells sorted from blood, taken at week 0. The receptors originated from a human donor with alopecia areata. The CDR3 runs from the conserved cysteine through the conserved F or W. A D gene is named only where the DNA matches it firmly. Only part of the rows carry a size: once, few, many, or a class if the clone is expanded.

TRBV4-1	.	.	TRBJ2-7	CASSRNQVQNHEQYF	TGCGCCAGCAGCCGCAACCAAGTCCAGAACCACGAGCAGTACTTC
TRBV18	.	few	TRBJ2-1	CASSPPVGAGTSPLF	.
TRBV29-1	.	few	TRBJ2-1	CSAGRGAVSYNEQFF	TGCAGCGCCGGCCGGGGGGCAGTGTCCTACAATGAGCAGTTCTTC
TRBV7-2	TRBD2	.	TRBJ2-1	CASRTGGPDNEQFF	TGTGCCAGCAGGACGGGGGGGCCTGACAATGAGCAGTTCTTC
TRBV30	.	.	TRBJ2-3	CAWSRGHTDTQYF	TGTGCCTGGAGTCGGGGGCACACAGATACGCAGTATTTT
TRBV7-9	.	.	TRBJ1-5	CASSSGSSPGKGIEHF	TGTGCCAGCAGCTCGGGAAGCAGCCCGGGAAAAGGAATCGAGCATTTT
TRBV15	TRBD1	.	TRBJ2-5	CATSRDKGQQETQYF	TGTGCCACCAGCAGAGATAAGGGACAGCAAGAGACCCAGTACTTC
TRBV10-3	.	.	TRBJ2-3	CAISSLTDTQYF	TGTGCCATCAGTAGTCTCACGGATACGCAGTATTTT
TRBV19	TRBD1	few	TRBJ1-1	CATGRTGSTEAFF	TGTGCCACCGGTCGGACAGGGAGCACTGAAGCTTTCTTT
TRBV11-2	TRBD1	once	TRBJ2-7	CASRSPRDSFYEQYF	TGTGCCAGCAGGTCCCCTCGGGACAGCTTTTACGAGCAGTACTTC
TRBV30	.	.	TRBJ1-5	CAWSVRGNQPQHF	TGTGCCTGGAGTGTACGAGGCAATCAGCCCCAGCATTTT
TRBV29-1	TRBD1	.	TRBJ1-1	CSVKQGLGEAFF	TGCAGCGTGAAACAGGGGCTGGGTGAAGCTTTCTTT
TRBV30	.	.	TRBJ1-6	CAWEQNSPLHF	TGTGCCTGGGAGCAGAATTCACCCCTCCACTTT
TRBV4-1	TRBD2	.	TRBJ2-3	CASSHGTSRPGGTDTQYF	TGCGCCAGCAGCCACGGGACTAGCCGCCCTGGGGGCACAGATACGCAGTATTTT
TRBV30	.	.	TRBJ1-2	CAWKNRVGGYTF	TGTGCCTGGAAGAACAGGGTGGGAGGCTACACCTTC
TRBV27	.	.	TRBJ1-3	CASRRLSGNTIYF	TGTGCCAGCAGGCGCCTCTCTGGAAACACCATATATTTT
TRBV21-1	.	few	TRBJ2-7	CASFKGQDRSYEQYF	TGTGCCAGCTTTAAAGGACAGGACCGCTCCTACGAGCAGTACTTC
TRBV30	.	.	TRBJ1-4	CAWSGGPGEKLFF	TGTGCCTGGAGTGGGGGGCCGGGTGAAAAACTGTTTTTT
TRBV4-1	.	.	TRBJ2-6	CASSQDNGAAGANVLTF	TGCGCCAGCAGCCAAGATAATGGGGCTGCTGGGGCCAACGTCCTGACTTTC
TRBV7-9	TRBD1	few	TRBJ2-7	CASSHPRTGQKQYF	TGTGCCAGCAGCCATCCCCGGACAGGGCAAAAGCAGTACTTC
TRBV7-9	.	few	TRBJ2-6	CASSRRDRGSGANVLTF	TGTGCCAGCAGCCGCCGGGACCGTGGCTCTGGGGCCAACGTCCTGACTTTC
TRBV2	.	.	TRBJ1-5	CASSTFTGAVSNQPQHF	TGTGCCAGCAGCACCTTTACGGGGGCTGTGAGCAATCAGCCCCAGCATTTT
TRBV7-9	.	.	TRBJ1-2	CASSFGSNYGYTF	TGTGCCAGCAGCTTCGGATCCAACTATGGCTACACCTTC
TRBV9	.	.	TRBJ1-2	CASSARANNYGYTF	TGTGCCAGCAGCGCCCGGGCCAATAACTATGGCTACACCTTC
TRBV4-1	TRBD2	.	TRBJ2-7	CASSQAASGRIYEQYF	TGCGCCAGCAGCCAAGCTGCTAGCGGGAGGATCTACGAGCAGTACTTC
TRBV4-1	.	.	TRBJ1-2	CASSQAPGAGYGYTF	TGCGCCAGCAGCCAAGCGCCAGGGGCCGGATATGGCTACACCTTC
TRBV9	.	.	TRBJ2-3	CASSVNVGGSSTDTQYF	TGTGCCAGCAGCGTAAATGTCGGGGGCTCTAGCACAGATACGCAGTATTTT
TRBV5-6	.	.	TRBJ2-7	CASSLTIPDSRTNPYEQYF	TGTGCCAGCAGCTTGACCATCCCGGACAGCCGTACTAATCCCTACGAGCAGTACTTC
TRBV19	TRBD1	.	TRBJ1-1	CATLDRVEAFF	TGTGCCACTTTGGACAGGGTGGAAGCTTTCTTT
TRBV6-1	.	.	TRBJ2-7	CASTDADPWGREQYF	TGTGCCAGCACGGACGCAGATCCGTGGGGTCGAGAGCAGTACTTC
TRBV4-2	TRBD1	.	TRBJ2-1	CASSRTGGTYNEQFF	TGTGCCAGCAGCCGGACAGGGGGCACCTACAATGAGCAGTTCTTC
TRBV30	TRBD2	.	TRBJ2-7	CAWSDSGLAGTPYEQYF	TGTGCCTGGAGCGATTCGGGACTAGCGGGAACCCCCTACGAGCAGTACTTC
TRBV30	.	.	TRBJ1-4	CAWSGGATNEKLFF	TGTGCCTGGAGTGGCGGGGCAACTAATGAAAAACTGTTTTTT
TRBV4-1	TRBD1	.	TRBJ1-2	CASSQEQDRGGGYTF	TGCGCCAGCAGCCAAGAGCAGGACAGGGGGGGCGGCTACACCTTC
TRBV5-1	.	few	TRBJ2-3	CASSFTSSPTDTQYF	TGCGCCAGCAGCTTCACTAGTTCCCCCACAGATACGCAGTATTTT
TRBV6-5	.	few	TRBJ2-6	CASSSRSSGANVLTF	TGTGCCAGCAGTTCCCGAAGCTCTGGGGCCAACGTCCTGACTTTC
TRBV5-1	TRBD1	.	TRBJ2-7	CASSLVQGWNEQYF	TGCGCCAGCAGCTTGGTACAGGGGTGGAACGAGCAGTACTTC
TRBV30	.	few	TRBJ1-2	CAWSVKTGPYGYTF	TGTGCCTGGAGTGTTAAGACAGGCCCCTATGGCTACACCTTC
TRBV5-1	.	.	TRBJ1-4	CASRRTTLEKLFF	TGCGCCAGCAGGAGGACGACGCTTGAAAAACTGTTTTTT
TRBV5-1	TRBD1	.	TRBJ1-6	CASSLTGTANSPLHF	TGCGCCAGCAGCTTGACTGGGACAGCCAATTCACCCCTCCACTTT
TRBV7-9	.	.	TRBJ1-2	CASSAYDGTNGYTF	TGTGCCAGCAGCGCATACGACGGCACAAATGGCTACACCTTC
TRBV29-1	.	few	TRBJ1-2	CSVGVEGTYRGYTF	TGCAGCGTTGGGGTCGAGGGGACATATAGGGGCTACACCTTC
TRBV11-2	TRBD1	.	TRBJ2-3	CASSSAGTGGTDTQYF	TGTGCCAGCAGCTCGGCGGGGACAGGGGGCACAGATACGCAGTATTTT
TRBV7-9	.	many	TRBJ1-2	CASSLGGLEVYGYTF	TGTGCCAGCAGCTTAGGGGGCCTGGAAGTGTATGGCTACACCTTC
TRBV4-1	.	.	TRBJ1-1	CASSLLGFVGAFF	TGCGCCAGCAGCCTCCTAGGCTTCGTTGGAGCTTTCTTT
TRBV5-4	TRBD2	.	TRBJ2-1	CASSLGGTSGYNEQFF	TGTGCCAGCAGCTTGGGGGGGACTAGCGGATACAATGAGCAGTTCTTC
TRBV29-1	.	once	TRBJ2-6	CSVGHSGANVLTF	TGCAGCGTTGGTCACTCTGGGGCCAACGTCCTGACTTTC
TRBV5-1	.	.	TRBJ2-3	CASSLGQTTSTDTQYF	TGCGCCAGCAGCCTCGGACAGACCACTAGCACAGATACGCAGTATTTT
TRBV7-7	.	few	TRBJ2-5	CASSFGAGRNQETQYF	TGTGCTAGCAGCTTCGGAGCGGGTCGAAACCAAGAGACCCAGTACTTC
TRBV2	.	.	TRBJ1-4	CASSRGPSGGEKLFF	TGTGCCAGCAGCCGCGGGCCGTCTGGTGGGGAAAAACTGTTTTTT
TRBV30	.	.	TRBJ1-2	CAWSIGHTGYGYTF	TGTGCCTGGAGTATCGGTCACACCGGCTATGGCTACACCTTC
TRBV29-1	.	few	TRBJ2-3	CSISVGTDTQYF	TGCAGCATTTCAGTGGGTACAGATACGCAGTATTTT
TRBV29-1	TRBD2	.	TRBJ2-1	CSVDKRLAWNEQFF	TGCAGCGTTGATAAGAGACTAGCGTGGAATGAGCAGTTCTTC